The clone carrying this T cell receptor beta chain was recorded a few times. The target antigen is unknown. The CDR3 has 17 residues. The germline V gene encodes CDR1 MNHNY and CDR2 SVGAGI (reference sequence). V shed 5 bases and J shed 0 bases, with 17 bases lying between them. These data belong to a study of post-analysis software for immune sequencing data. Study information: Included among the disease courses, which were recorded for the cohort, were relapsing-remitting, secondary progressive and progressive-relapsing multiple sclerosis.

Presence of unique molecular identifiers characterized the TCR beta cDNA libraries. One entry per CDR3 protein results from TCRdb running MiXCR on the PCR reads. The data contain fewer than 550,000 distinct CDR3 sequences, around 34% of them singletons. Points from the study as a whole: Samples from one preparation batch, clustered by F measure, grouped strongly together. Relative to controls, patients had 4 or 5 TRBV segments at higher frequency, with TRBV5-6, TRBV5-1 and TRBV20-1 among these. Diversity measured as normalized Chao1 was significantly lower in multiple sclerosis patients than in controls.

Sequencing was done on a sample of blood. The chain employs TRBV6-6 and TRBJ1-5; D not resolved. This TCR was recovered from a girl under 18 with multiple sclerosis. CDR3 amino acids: CASSRRGRVSSNQPQHF. CDR3 in DNA: TGTGCCAGCAGTCGCCGCGGGAGGGTCTCTAGCAATCAGCCCCAGCATTTT.